The rows below give T cell receptor beta chains drawn from one sample of a study of vaccination effects on CD4 cells after COVID-19. Antigen specificity for these receptors is unknown. Sequencing used immunoSEQ multiplex PCR; TCRdb keeps in-frame clones, though not all of them. The sample yields roughly 68,000 clones, around 74% seen once. Specimen: CD4+ T cells from PBMCs cultured with HCoV-229E spike peptides, collected after COVID-19 vaccination. These receptors were collected from a human donor who received a COVID-19 vaccine. Both conserved end residues are part of each CDR3. The order of the fields is J gene, V gene, D gene, clone size, CDR3 DNA, CDR3 protein. D genes are given only for firm matches. Clone size is shown for a subset of rows, as once, few, many or a class of expanded clone.

TRBJ2-1	TRBV5-1	TRBD2	-	TGCGCCAGCAGCTTGGTGGCGGGGGGGCTCGCCAATGAGCAGTTCTTC	CASSLVAGGLANEQFF
TRBJ1-1	TRBV30	TRBD1	-	TGTGCCTGGAGTGTACGTCGGACAGGGGGCGCGACCAAGAACACTGAAGCTTTCTTT	CAWSVRRTGGATKNTEAFF
TRBJ2-5	TRBV5-1	-	-	TGCGCCAGCAGCATGGGACAAACCCAAGAGACCCAGTACTTC	CASSMGQTQETQYF
TRBJ1-3	TRBV2	-	-	TGTGCCAGCAGTGATGAGGCAGTAGTAGGAAACACCATATATTTT	CASSDEAVVGNTIYF
TRBJ1-2	TRBV5-1	-	-	TGCGCCAGCAGCTTTGGGGCAAACTATGGCTACACCTTC	CASSFGANYGYTF
TRBJ2-5	TRBV27	TRBD2	once	TGTGCCAGCAGTCAAACGAGACTAGCCGGGGAGACCCAGTACTTC	CASSQTRLAGETQYF
TRBJ1-3	TRBV28	-	once	TGTGCCAGCAGTTTTCTGAGCTCTGGAAACACCATATATTTT	CASSFLSSGNTIYF
TRBJ2-5	TRBV21-1	-	-	TGTGCCAGCAACCCTTTCGGTTTGCAAGAGACCCAGTACTTC	CASNPFGLQETQYF
TRBJ2-5	TRBV24-1	TRBD1	-	TGTGCCACCAGTGACCCCGGGACAGACCAAGAGACCCAGTACTTC	CATSDPGTDQETQYF
TRBJ2-6	TRBV12-3/TRBV12-4	-	-	TGTGCCAGCAGTCTAATGGCCAACGTCCTGACTTTC	CASSLMANVLTF
TRBJ2-5	TRBV18	TRBD1	-	TGTGCCAGCTCACCTCTTCCCGGACAGGGGGTTCAAGAGACCCAGTACTTC	CASSPLPGQGVQETQYF
TRBJ1-1	TRBV6-5	TRBD1	-	TGTGCCAGCAGGCGACAGGGAGGGAACACTGAAGCTTTCTTT	CASRRQGGNTEAFF
TRBJ1-6	TRBV19	TRBD1	-	TGTGCCAGTCTCGACCGGGACAGGGGCTTGAGGTCACCCCTCCACTTT	CASLDRDRGLRSPLHF
TRBJ2-1	TRBV7-2	-	-	TGTGCCAGCAGCTACCACACAGGCAATCCCTACAATGAGCAGTTCTTC	CASSYHTGNPYNEQFF
TRBJ2-5	TRBV20-1	TRBD2	-	TGCAGTGCTAGTTCCCCAGCGGGGAACCAAGAGACCCAGTACTTC	CSASSPAGNQETQYF
TRBJ1-3	TRBV7-2	TRBD1	-	TGTGCCAGCAGCTTACAGGGGGCATCTGGAAACACCATATATTTT	CASSLQGASGNTIYF
TRBJ1-6	TRBV7-2	TRBD1	-	TGTGCCAGCAGCCCGACCCGTTGGACAGGGGCTAATTCACCCCTCCACTTT	CASSPTRWTGANSPLHF
TRBJ1-1	TRBV3-1/TRBV3-2	-	once	TGTGCCAGCAGCCCAGGGATTTTAACGTTCACTGAAGCTTTCTTT	CASSPGILTFTEAFF
TRBJ1-6	TRBV5-1	-	-	TGCGCCAGCAGCACAGGGCTCGGCGGTAATTCACCCCTCCACTTT	CASSTGLGGNSPLHF
TRBJ1-5	TRBV12-3/TRBV12-4	TRBD1	-	TGTGCCAGCAGTCTACAGGGGGCCCAGCATTTT	CASSLQGAQHF
TRBJ2-3	TRBV7-2	-	-	TGTGCCAGCAGCTTAGCGCCGACGGGGACAGATACGCAGTATTTT	CASSLAPTGTDTQYF
TRBJ2-5	TRBV2	-	few	TGTGCCAGCACGTGGGGAAGCGTGGAGACCCAGTACTTC	CASTWGSVETQYF
TRBJ2-1	TRBV27	-	once	TGTGCCAGCAGTCCTGTAGTAACGCCTGACTACAATGAGCAGTTCTTC	CASSPVVTPDYNEQFF
TRBJ2-2	TRBV19	-	-	TGTGCCAGTAGTATGACTAGTATCCGGGCCGGGGAGCTGTTTTTT	CASSMTSIRAGELFF
TRBJ1-1	TRBV6-2/TRBV6-3	-	-	TGTGCCAGCAGTTACCAGGGACCGAACACTGAAGCTTTCTTT	CASSYQGPNTEAFF
TRBJ1-1	TRBV11-3	-	-	TGTGCCAGCAGCTTGGGGGGGAACACTGAAGCTTTCTTT	CASSLGGNTEAFF
TRBJ1-1	TRBV5-1	-	few	TGCGCCAGCAGCTTGGAACAGAACACTGAAGCTTTCTTT	CASSLEQNTEAFF
TRBJ2-5	TRBV24-1	-	-	TGTGCCACCAGTGAGCTGACAGGACCTCAAGAGACCCAGTACTTC	CATSELTGPQETQYF